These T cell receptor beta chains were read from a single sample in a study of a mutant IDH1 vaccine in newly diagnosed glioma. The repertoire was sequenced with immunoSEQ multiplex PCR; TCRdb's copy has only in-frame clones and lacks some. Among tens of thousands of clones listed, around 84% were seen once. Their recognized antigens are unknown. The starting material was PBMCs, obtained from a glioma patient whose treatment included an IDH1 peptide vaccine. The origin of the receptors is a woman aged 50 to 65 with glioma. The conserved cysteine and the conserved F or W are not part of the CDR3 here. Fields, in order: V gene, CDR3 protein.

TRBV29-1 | SVESQGPGDEQY
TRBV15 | ATSRVTDTQY
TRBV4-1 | ASSPTGGTEAF
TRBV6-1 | ASSERAWHEQY
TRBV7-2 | ASSSLADTQY
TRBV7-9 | ASSLGGVKSTEAF
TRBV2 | ASSENSLDQPQH
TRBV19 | ASSQPLGSSNSPLH
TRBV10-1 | ASSGQSSGNTIY
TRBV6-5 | ASRTSGGVNEQF
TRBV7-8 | ASSGGVLAGNTDTQY
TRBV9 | ASSTGNEKLF
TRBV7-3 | ASSLQGGSYEQY
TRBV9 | ASSVGDRVGDEQY
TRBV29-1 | SVDRTGNTEAF
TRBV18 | ASSPLAGGTNEQF
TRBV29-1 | SVRTVIYEQY
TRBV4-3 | ASSQDPPGFSGEKLF
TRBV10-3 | AISTPRDTQY
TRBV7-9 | ASSLDGARANSPLH
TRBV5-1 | ASSLDRDYGYT
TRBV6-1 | ASSAAGGNQPQH
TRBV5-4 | ASSSGQGNSPLH
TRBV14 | ASSQMMNTEAF
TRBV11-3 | ASSLGALGSPLH
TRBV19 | ASSPGGGRETQY
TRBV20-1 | SVRINEKLF
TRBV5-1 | ASSLAVYSGQSSYEQY
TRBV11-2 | ASSLEMDSYNEQF
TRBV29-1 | SVKTGGHEQF
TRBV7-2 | ASSLEGVMDTEAF
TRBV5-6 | ASSLDGWNTEAF